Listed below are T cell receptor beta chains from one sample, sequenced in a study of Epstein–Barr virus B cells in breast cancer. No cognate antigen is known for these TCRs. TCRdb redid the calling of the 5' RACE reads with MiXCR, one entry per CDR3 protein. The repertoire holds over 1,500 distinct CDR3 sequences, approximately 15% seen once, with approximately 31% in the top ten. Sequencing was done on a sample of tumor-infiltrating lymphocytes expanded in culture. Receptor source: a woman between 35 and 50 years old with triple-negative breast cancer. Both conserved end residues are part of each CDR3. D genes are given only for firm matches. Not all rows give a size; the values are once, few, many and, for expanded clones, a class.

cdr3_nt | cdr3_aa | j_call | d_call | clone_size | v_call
TGTGCTAGTGCCCTTCTGGCGAATACGCAGTATTTT | CASALLANTQYF | TRBJ2-3 | . | many | TRBV12-5
TGTGCCAGCCGCGGACAGGCCTACGAGCAGTACTTC | CASRGQAYEQYF | TRBJ2-7 | TRBD1 | . | TRBV27
TGCGCCAGCAGCCAAAACTATGGCTACACCTTC | CASSQNYGYTF | TRBJ1-2 | . | medium-sized | TRBV4-1
TGTGCCAGCAGCGAAACGCACGGGCAGTACTTC | CASSETHGQYF | TRBJ2-7 | . | . | TRBV21-1
TGTGCCAGCAGTTTGCTTGAGGGGCTGGAGCAGTACTTC | CASSLLEGLEQYF | TRBJ2-7 | . | . | TRBV12-3/TRBV12-4
TGTGCCAGCAGTCCCGGACGCGCTCGGTATGGCTACCCCTTC | CASSPGRARYGYPF | TRBJ1-2 | . | . | TRBV6-5
TGTGCCAGTAGTATAGATCGGTATGGCTACACCTTC | CASSIDRYGYTF | TRBJ1-2 | . | many | TRBV19
TGCAGCGTGGTAAGGACGGGGACTGAAGCTTTCTTT | CSVVRTGTEAFF | TRBJ1-1 | . | many | TRBV29-1
TGTGCCAGCCACGAGGTCGGTGGCTACACCTTC | CASHEVGGYTF | TRBJ1-2 | . | medium-sized | TRBV2
TGTGCCAGCAGCACGAACACAGATACGCAGTATTTT | CASSTNTDTQYF | TRBJ2-3 | . | medium-sized | TRBV7-8
TGTGCCAGCAGCCCCGGACAGGGAGCCACTAATGAAAAACTGTTTTTT | CASSPGQGATNEKLFF | TRBJ1-4 | TRBD1 | many | TRBV9
TGTGCCACCAGCAGAGAGGATTGGGGGGCAAATCAGCCCCAGCATTTT | CATSREDWGANQPQHF | TRBJ1-5 | . | many | TRBV15
TGTGCCTCCAGACCTAGCGGGAGTTCCTCCTACGAGCAGTACTTC | CASRPSGSSSYEQYF | TRBJ2-7 | TRBD2 | medium-sized | TRBV19
TGTGCCAGCAGTGAACTGGGACAGGGGAACACCGGGGAGCTGTTTTTT | CASSELGQGNTGELFF | TRBJ2-2 | TRBD1 | few | TRBV2
TGTGCCAGCAGACAGGGAGACTATGGCTACACCTTC | CASRQGDYGYTF | TRBJ1-2 | . | medium-sized | TRBV2
TGTGCCAGGTCGACTAATGGGGAGCTGTTTTTT | CARSTNGELFF | TRBJ2-2 | . | medium-sized | TRBV28
TGTGCCAGCAGCCTACAGGGTAATGAGCAGTTCTTC | CASSLQGNEQFF | TRBJ2-1 | . | few | TRBV6-6
TGTGCCAGTAGTCCGACAACTAGCACAGATACGCAGTATTTT | CASSPTTSTDTQYF | TRBJ2-3 | . | . | TRBV19
TGTGCCAGCAGCTTAGCGTCCAGGGGACTTATAAGGCACATGAACACTGAAGCTTTCTTT | CASSLASRGLIRHMNTEAFF | TRBJ1-1 | . | medium-sized | TRBV7-6
TGTGCCAGCAGTGACTCTTGGGGGGCCCACAATGAGCAGTTCTTC | CASSDSWGAHNEQFF | TRBJ2-1 | . | medium-sized | TRBV6-4
TGCAGTGCTTGCGAGCGGGGGCCCTCCCATCCCGATGAGCAGTTCTTC | CSACERGPSHPDEQFF | TRBJ2-1 | TRBD2 | medium-sized | TRBV20-1
TGTGCCACCTCCGGCGACACCGGGGAGCTGTTTTTT | CATSGDTGELFF | TRBJ2-2 | . | few | TRBV7-3
TGTGCCAGCAGCGTATCGCCAGGAACCTACGAGCAGTACTTC | CASSVSPGTYEQYF | TRBJ2-7 | . | medium-sized | TRBV9
TGTGCCAGCAGCCCGGACACCGGGGAGCTGTTTTTT | CASSPDTGELFF | TRBJ2-2 | . | medium-sized | TRBV9
TGTGCCAGCAGTAGACAGGGGCGGCACTATGGCTACACCTTC | CASSRQGRHYGYTF | TRBJ1-2 | TRBD1 | . | TRBV27
TGTGCCAGCAGTTTAAGGGCAGGTAGGCGCGGCAATCAGCCCCAGCATTTT | CASSLRAGRRGNQPQHF | TRBJ1-5 | . | . | TRBV12-3/TRBV12-4
TGTGCCAGCAGCTTAGATTTCCAGGGGAACTATGGCTACACCTTC | CASSLDFQGNYGYTF | TRBJ1-2 | . | medium-sized | TRBV7-2
TGCGCCAGCAGCTTGGCCGAGACAGGGGTAGGAGATACGCAGTATTTT | CASSLAETGVGDTQYF | TRBJ2-3 | TRBD1 | medium-sized | TRBV5-1
TGTGCTAGCAGCTTATCTCGTAGCGGGGGTCCCCAGTACTTC | CASSLSRSGGPQYF | TRBJ2-5 | TRBD2 | large | TRBV7-7
TGTGCCAGCAGCTGGGGAGCGGCGAACACTGGGGAGCTGTTTTTT | CASSWGAANTGELFF | TRBJ2-2 | . | . | TRBV7-2
TGTGCCAGCAGGGGACCGGGTCAAGGGGAGACCCAGTACTTC | CASRGPGQGETQYF | TRBJ2-5 | . | . | TRBV7-9
TGTGCCAGCAGCTCCCCACGGGCAGGGTGGGGCACTGAAGCTTTCTTT | CASSSPRAGWGTEAFF | TRBJ1-1 | . | . | TRBV9
TGTGCCAGCAGTTCCCCGGGGCCCCGGGGCAATGAGCAGTTCTTC | CASSSPGPRGNEQFF | TRBJ2-1 | . | many | TRBV28
TGCAGTGCTAGGACTAGCGGAACACTTGGGAATGAGCGGGGGCAGTTCTTC | CSARTSGTLGNERGQFF | TRBJ2-1 | TRBD2 | many | TRBV20-1
TGTGCCAGCAGTCCCCGGGCTAGCGGGGGGGGCAACGAGCAGTACTTC | CASSPRASGGGNEQYF | TRBJ2-7 | TRBD2 | medium-sized | TRBV27
TGTGCCAGCAGCTTAGAACCTGGAAACACCATATATTTT | CASSLEPGNTIYF | TRBJ1-3 | . | many | TRBV11-2
TGTGCCAGCAGTGAAGCCGGGTCAGGGGATATCCAGGGCTACACCTTC | CASSEAGSGDIQGYTF | TRBJ1-2 | . | . | TRBV6-1
TGTGCCTGGAAGCGGGACAATGCTCAAGAGACCCAGTACTTC | CAWKRDNAQETQYF | TRBJ2-5 | . | medium-sized | TRBV30
TGTGCCAGCAGGCGGAGTCTTCGCGGGAGTGAAGAGACCCAGTACTTC | CASRRSLRGSEETQYF | TRBJ2-5 | TRBD2 | medium-sized | TRBV12-3/TRBV12-4
TGTGCCTGGAGTAGGACAGGGGGCCTCTATGGCTACACCTTC | CAWSRTGGLYGYTF | TRBJ1-2 | TRBD1 | large | TRBV30
TGTGCCAGCAGTTACTCTGCCGGGGTCAATGAAGCTTTCTTT | CASSYSAGVNEAFF | TRBJ1-1 | . | large | TRBV6-6
TGTGCCAGCAGTTATCTTAGCGGGTATGGCATTCAGTACTTC | CASSYLSGYGIQYF | TRBJ2-4 | TRBD2 | medium-sized | TRBV6-2/TRBV6-3
TGTGCCAGCAGCTTACTTAGTAATGAGCAGTTCTTC | CASSLLSNEQFF | TRBJ2-1 | . | hyperexpanded | TRBV7-9
TGCAGTGCTAGACCCCCCCCCAGCGGGAGACGGGATACGCAGTATTTT | CSARPPPSGRRDTQYF | TRBJ2-3 | TRBD2 | . | TRBV20-1
TGTGCCAGCAAAAATAGCGGGGGGGCCGACGAGCAGTACTTC | CASKNSGGADEQYF | TRBJ2-7 | TRBD2 | many | TRBV3-1
TGTGCCAGCAGTTACTCATCGCACCAAGGGACCCAGTACTTC | CASSYSSHQGTQYF | TRBJ2-5 | . | . | TRBV6-6
TGTGCCAGCGCGGCCGGGACAGGGGGTCAGCCCCAGCATTTT | CASAAGTGGQPQHF | TRBJ1-5 | TRBD1 | few | TRBV5-5
TGCAGTACTAAAGGGTGGAGGGCGGAGACCCAGTACTTC | CSTKGWRAETQYF | TRBJ2-5 | . | large | TRBV20-1
TGTGCCAGCAGTTACGGACTAGAGACCCTCAATGAGCAGTTCTTC | CASSYGLETLNEQFF | TRBJ2-1 | TRBD2 | many | TRBV6-5
TGTGCCATCAGTGGAGGGACAACCCCCAATGAGCAGTTCTTC | CAISGGTTPNEQFF | TRBJ2-1 | . | large | TRBV10-3
TGTGCCAGCAGCTTAGGCGGGAGCGTCTACGAGCAGTACTTC | CASSLGGSVYEQYF | TRBJ2-7 | TRBD2 | . | TRBV7-2
TGCAGTGCTGCAATAAACAATGAGCAGTTCTTC | CSAAINNEQFF | TRBJ2-1 | . | large | TRBV20-1
TGTGCCAGCAGCGGTGCTGGGGGTACGCAGTATTTT | CASSGAGGTQYF | TRBJ2-3 | . | medium-sized | TRBV6-1
TGTGCCAGCAGCTTAGATGGGGGGGCGCATGGCTACACCTTC | CASSLDGGAHGYTF | TRBJ1-2 | . | . | TRBV7-9
TGCAGTGCTGGACTAGCGGGATCCTCAGGCGAGCAGTACTTC | CSAGLAGSSGEQYF | TRBJ2-7 | TRBD2 | medium-sized | TRBV20-1